The 5 T cell receptor beta chains given below trace back to one sample, sequenced in a study of T-cell reconstitution after alpha-beta-depleted transplantation in children. Molecular barcoding with unique molecular identifiers was used for the TCRbeta library. MiXCR was run by TCRdb on the PCR reads, yielding one entry per CDR3 protein. The data contain about 210,000 distinct CDR3 sequences, approximately 17% of them seen just once; the ten biggest clones take up 43%. This specimen consisted of PBMCs, mostly from graft donor cells, obtained 360 days after TCRalphabeta/CD19-depleted stem cell transplant. These receptors were obtained from a male patient aged 2 to 9 who had a stem cell transplant for acute lymphoblastic leukemia, so the T cells may come from the graft donor.

This chain joins TRBV4-3 and TRBJ1-5; D ambiguous. From germline, CDR1 is LGHNA and CDR2 YSLEER. The CDR3 length is 14 residues. V was pared by 0 bases and J by 0 bases, with 3 bases between. The CDR3 sequence: CASSQDFSNQPQHF. In DNA form, the CDR3 reads TGCGCCAGCAGCCAAGATTTTAGCAATCAGCCCCAGCATTTT.

This clonotype was seen a handful of times. The chain employs TRBV20-1 and TRBJ2-1; 7 bases agree with TRBD2. V lost 6 bases to trimming and J lost 4 bases; unmatched junction nucleotides: 12. This CDR3 is 15 amino acids long. CDR1 and CDR2 (germline): DFQATT, SNEGSKA (reference sequence). In DNA form, the CDR3 reads TGCAGTGCCCCAGAGGCTAGCGGACCTTACAATGAGCAGTTCTTC. Translated: CSAPEASGPYNEQFF.

This clonotype was recorded a few times. The gene calls are TRBV3-1 and TRBJ2-3; D might be TRBD1 or TRBD2, each matching 5 bases. The CDR3 runs 14 residues. V lost 2 bases and J 1 base, leaving 7 bases between the germline ends. Per germline, CDR1 LGHDT and CDR2 YNNKEL (reference sequence). The CDR3 coding sequence is TGTGCCAGCAGCCAATGGGACGGCACAGATACGCAGTATTTT. The encoded protein is CASSQWDGTDTQYF.

The rearrangement uses TRBV15 and TRBJ2-3; 12 bases align to TRBD1. Germline loops: CDR1 LNHNV, CDR2 YYDKDF (reference sequence). The length of the CDR3 is 16 residues. J lost 4 bases, V lost 1 base, and 3 bases had no gene match. CDR3 region: CATSRGDRGRADTQYF. DNA for the CDR3: TGTGCCACCAGCAGAGGGGACAGGGGGCGAGCAGATACGCAGTATTTT.

The table lists this clonotype with a few counts. The chain links TRBV7-9 to TRBJ2-3; the D call may be TRBD1 or TRBD2 (5 bases each). With 4 bases removed from V and 4 bases from J, the gap between germline ends came to 12 bases. The length of the CDR3 is 14 residues. Germline assignment: CDR1 SEHNR and CDR2 FQNEAQ (reference sequence). Written as DNA, the CDR3 is TGTGCCAGCAGCTCTGGTGGGGGTTCAGATACGCAGTATTTT. This gives the protein CASSSGGGSDTQYF.